This entry lists 24 T cell receptor beta chains sequenced from one sample in a study of early T cells in non-severe SARS-CoV-2 infection. Each CDR3 protein gets one entry after TCRdb re-called the 5' RACE reads with MiXCR. Here the sample spans around 57,000 distinct CDR3 sequences, less than 14% being singletons. The material sequenced was whole blood. The receptors shown here come from an adult who was a healthcare worker with PCR-confirmed SARS-CoV-2 infection or an uninfected control (not recorded which).

The chain couples TRBV12-3 or TRBV12-4 to TRBJ1-1; D remains unclear. Trimming stripped 3 bases from V and 4 bases from J, with 9 bases between. This CDR3 has 13 residues. This chain's CDR3 is CASSFRPGTEAFF. The CDR3 nucleotides are TGTGCCAGCAGTTTTAGGCCGGGCACTGAAGCTTTCTTT.

V gene TRBV28 combines with J gene TRBJ1-4, with TRBD1 as a possible D gene (5 bases). CDR1 and CDR2 (germline): MDHEN, SYDVKM. Trimming took 3 bases from V and 10 from J, leaving 15 bases between them. The CDR3 has 14 residues. CDR3 loop: CASSFVRAAVKLFF. The CDR3 nucleotides are TGTGCCAGCAGTTTTGTCAGGGCGGCTGTAAAACTGTTTTTT. The full variable domain, its missing parts supplied by reference TRBV28 and TRBJ1-4, is DVKVTQSSRYLVKRTGEKVFLECVQDMDHENMFWYRQDPGLGLRLIYFSYDVKMKEKGDIPEGYSVSREKKERFSLILESASTNQTSMYLCASSFVRAAVKLFFGSGTQLSVL.

This clonotype was detected ten times or more. The chain has TRBV29-1 and TRBJ1-1, with unresolved D. The CDR3 spans 11 residues. Germline loops: CDR1 SQVTM, CDR2 ANQGSEA. The V end was cut by 0 bases, the J end by 8 bases, with 7 bases between. The CDR3 loop is CSVEDMEEAFF. CDR3 DNA sequence: TGCAGCGTTGAAGATATGGAAGAAGCTTTCTTT.

This clonotype came up many times. The genes are TRBV6-5 and TRBJ1-1, with D tentatively TRBD1 (5 bases). Germline V gene sequence: CDR1 MNHEY, CDR2 SVGAGI. The germline V and J ends were trimmed by 6 bases and 1 base, with 12 bases remaining between them. This CDR3 contains 14 residues. CDR3 in amino acids: CASSQDTSNTEAFF. The CDR3 region has the DNA TGTGCCAGCAGCCAGGACACTTCGAACACTGAAGCTTTCTTT.

Only a few counts were recorded for this clonotype. The chain carries TRBV29-1 and TRBJ1-1, with D possibly being TRBD1 (6 bases). Trimming took off 4 bases at V and 4 bases at J, with 7 bases between the two ends. From germline, CDR1 is SQVTM and CDR2 ANQGSEA. This CDR3 is built from 11 residues. The DNA of the CDR3 is TGCAGCGTTGGGGGGCCCACTGAAGCTTTCTTT. It translates to CSVGGPTEAFF.

This clonotype was recorded many times. For the CDR3, the DNA is TGCAGCGTCCCAAGGACTAGCGGCGGGGATACGCAGTATTTT. Its translation is CSVPRTSGGDTQYF. V is TRBV29-1 and J is TRBJ2-3; 10 bases are shared with TRBD2. V was pared by 6 bases and J by 6 bases, with 9 bases of the junction left unmatched. Germline CDR1 reads SQVTM; CDR2 reads ANQGSEA. The length of the CDR3 is 14 residues.

This clonotype was counted at least ten times. J is TRBJ1-5 and V is TRBV6-2 or TRBV6-3; D not certain. V lost 0 bases and J lost 4, with 4 bases in between. There are 13 residues in the CDR3. Germline V CDR1 and CDR2: MNHEY, SVGEGT. This CDR3 is CASSYSRNQPQHF. The CDR3 DNA sequence: TGTGCCAGCAGTTACTCGCGGAATCAGCCCCAGCATTTT.

This clonotype was recorded at least ten times. This chain connects TRBV5-6 to TRBJ2-7, with D tentatively TRBD2 (5 bases). This CDR3 has 16 amino acids. Germline V CDR1 and CDR2: SGHDT, YYEEEE. Deletions cut 2 bases from V and 7 bases from J, with 22 bases between. The CDR3 coding sequence is TGTGCCAGCAGCTTTCGTCACTGGACTGAGGTTGGGGAGCAGTACTTC. Its protein product is CASSFRHWTEVGEQYF. The whole variable domain, filled in from reference TRBV5-6 and TRBJ2-7, reads DAGVTQSPTHLIKTRGQQVTLRCSPKSGHDTVSWYQQALGQGPQFIFQYYEEEERQRGNFPDRFSGHQFPNYSSELNVNALLLGDSALYLCASSFRHWTEVGEQYFGPGTRLTVT.

This clonotype was seen many times. The chain joins TRBV5-1 to TRBJ2-6; D gene uncertain. CDR3 length: 16 amino acids. Germline CDR1 reads SGHRS; CDR2 reads YFSETQ. Between the trimmed V and J ends, which lost 3 bases and 4 bases, there was a span of 14 bases. CDR3 in amino acids: CASSSGRVVGANVLTF. The CDR3 nucleotides are TGCGCCAGCAGCTCCGGCCGGGTGGTCGGGGCCAACGTCCTGACTTTC.

This clonotype has a handful of counts. The chain uses TRBV5-1 and TRBJ2-3; D gene uncertain. The germline V gene has CDR1 SGHRS and CDR2 YFSETQ. The CDR3 length is 13 residues. Deletions cut 1 base from V and 2 bases from J, with 5 bases between. The CDR3 coding sequence is TGCGCCAGCAGCTTGATTATCACAGATACGCAGTATTTT. Protein sequence: CASSLIITDTQYF.

A few counts support this clonotype. This chain connects TRBV3-1 to TRBJ1-1, with TRBD1 as a possible D gene (5 bases). The germline gives CDR1 LGHDT, CDR2 YNNKEL (reference sequence). The CDR3 runs 14 residues. V dropped 1 base and J dropped 4 bases, with 10 bases sitting between them. For the CDR3, the DNA is TGTGCCAGCAGCCAAGGACACGGGGGCACTGAAGCTTTCTTT. Amino acids: CASSQGHGGTEAFF.

The chain uses TRBV7-2 and TRBJ2-1; TRBD1 agrees at 7 bases. CDR3 size: 15 residues. Germline CDR1 is SGHTA and CDR2 is FQGNSA. V lost 6 bases and J lost 5; bases outside the gene matches: 10. CDR3 sequence reads: CASRPGQATNNEQFF. The CDR3 bases are TGTGCCAGCAGACCTGGACAGGCGACTAACAATGAGCAGTTCTTC.

Concerning this clonotype: The junction departs from germline at one end; a sequencing error may be responsible. The gene calls are TRBV6-6 and TRBJ2-3; 7 bases agree with TRBD2. This CDR3 spans 14 amino acids. The germline CDR1 and CDR2 sequences are MNHNY and SVGAGI (reference sequence). CDR3 loop: CGAAGDVGTDTQYF. The CDR3 nucleotides read TGCGGGGCCGCGGGAGATGTTGGCACAGATACGCAGTATTTT.

V usage is TRBV30 and J usage is TRBJ1-5, with D uncertain. CDR3 length: 16 residues. V gave up 4 bases and J gave up 3 bases, with 19 bases separating them. Germline V gene sequence: CDR1 GTSNPN, CDR2 SVGIG (reference sequence). The CDR3 loop reads CAWTAYGSIDNQPQHF. CDR3 coding DNA: TGTGCCTGGACAGCGTACGGGAGCATTGACAATCAGCCCCAGCATTTT.

In DNA form, the CDR3 reads TGTGCCAGCAGCTTGGGTCCCACTGGGGTCGGGGGGACCTACGAGCAGTACTTC. Residues: CASSLGPTGVGGTYEQYF. V usage is TRBV5-6 and J usage is TRBJ2-7, with 7 bases lining up with TRBD2. The CDR3 runs 18 residues. The trim removed 0 bases at V and 2 bases at J, leaving 14 bases unmatched. From germline, CDR1 is SGHDT and CDR2 YYEEEE. Variable domain in full (rest from reference TRBV5-6 and TRBJ2-7): DAGVTQSPTHLIKTRGQQVTLRCSPKSGHDTVSWYQQALGQGPQFIFQYYEEEERQRGNFPDRFSGHQFPNYSSELNVNALLLGDSALYLCASSLGPTGVGGTYEQYFGPGTRLTVT.

This clonotype was recorded many times. The rearrangement links TRBV12-3 or TRBV12-4 to TRBJ2-1; the D is unclear. The V end was cut by 6 bases, the J end by 4 bases, with 7 bases between. CDR3 length: 12 amino acids. CDR3: CASSPPYNEQFF. As DNA, the CDR3 is TGTGCCAGCAGCCCCCCATACAATGAGCAGTTCTTC.

The CDR3 nucleotides read TGCAGCGTTGGGGCTGGGGCCAGAACCTACGAGCAGTACTTC. Protein sequence: CSVGAGARTYEQYF. The V and J genes are TRBV29-1 and TRBJ2-7; D may be TRBD1 (5 bases). Trimming left V 4 bases short and J 2 bases short, with 15 bases between. Germline CDR1 is SQVTM and CDR2 is ANQGSEA. CDR3 length: 14 amino acids.

CDR3 residues: CASRTYVGGAAFF. The CDR3 DNA reads as TGTGCCAGCAGAACATACGTGGGGGGTGCTGCTTTCTTT. The rearrangement joins TRBV27 to TRBJ1-1; D perhaps matches TRBD1 (5 bases). The CDR3 extends over 13 amino acids. V lost 6 bases, J lost 11 bases, and 19 bases lay in between. Germline lookup yields CDR1 MNHEY and CDR2 SMNVEV (reference sequence).

This clonotype was picked up many times. The genes are TRBV6-1 and TRBJ1-2; a possible D gene is TRBD1 (6 bases). Trimming took off 9 bases at V and 1 base at J, with 9 bases between the two ends. Germline lookup yields CDR1 MNHNS and CDR2 SASEGT. The CDR3 has 12 residues. CDR3: CASGQFNYGYTF. The CDR3 DNA reads TGTGCCAGTGGACAGTTTAACTATGGCTACACCTTC.

Only a few counts were recorded for this clonotype. One end of the junction fails to match germline, which may point to a read error. The V and J genes are TRBV7-7 and TRBJ2-2; 9 positions match TRBD1. Per germline, CDR1 SSHAT and CDR2 FNYEAQ (reference sequence). The CDR3 has 14 amino acids. DNA of the CDR3: TGTGCTAGCAGCCCACAGGGGGCCGCCGGGGAGCTGTTTTTT. Translating gives CASSPQGAAGELFF.

This clonotype has just a few counts. V and J are TRBV5-1 and TRBJ2-3, with 12 bases matching TRBD2. The germline gives CDR1 SGHRS, CDR2 YFSETQ. The CDR3 runs 17 residues. V lost 5 bases to trimming and J lost 0 bases; unmatched junction nucleotides: 7. CDR3 in DNA: TGCGCCAGCAGTGGTTTCGGACTAGCGGGGAGCACAGATACGCAGTATTTT. Residues: CASSGFGLAGSTDTQYF.

At least ten counts were recorded for this clonotype. The rearrangement uses TRBV30 and TRBJ2-3; 11 bases map to TRBD2. This CDR3 has 17 residues. Germline trimming cut 4 bases from V and 2 bases from J; bases unmatched to any gene: 11. Germline V gives CDR1 GTSNPN, CDR2 SVGIG (reference sequence). CDR3 in amino acids: CAWTAELAGAPTDTQYF. The CDR3, as DNA: TGTGCCTGGACCGCCGAACTAGCGGGGGCCCCCACAGATACGCAGTATTTT.

The chain employs TRBV11-2 and TRBJ2-3; 7 bases agree with TRBD1. The CDR3 totals 15 residues. The germline CDR1 and CDR2 sequences are SGHAT and FQNNGV. With 6 bases clipped from V and 2 bases from J, the junction kept 8 bases outside the gene matches. CDR3 in DNA: TGTGCCAGCAGAACAGGGGTGGTCTACACAGATACGCAGTATTTT. Its protein product is CASRTGVVYTDTQYF. Complete variable domain (other parts from reference TRBV11-2 and TRBJ2-3): EAGVAQSPRYKIIEKRQSVAFWCNPISGHATLYWYQQILGQGPKLLIQFQNNGVVDDSQLPKDRFSAERLKGVDSTLKIQPAKLEDSAVYLCASRTGVVYTDTQYFGPGTRLTVL.

This clonotype was detected many times. The chain recombines TRBV11-2 with TRBJ2-7; 8 positions match TRBD2. Germline assignment: CDR1 SGHAT and CDR2 FQNNGV. CDR3 length: 15 amino acids. V gave up 1 base and J gave up 2 bases; unmatched junction bases: 4. The CDR3 sequence: CASSLGPAGAYEQYF. Here the CDR3 DNA reads TGTGCCAGCAGCTTAGGCCCAGCGGGGGCCTACGAGCAGTACTTC.